The 22 T cell receptor beta chains presented below share a single source sample, sequenced in a study of cytomegalovirus exposure and HLA in healthy donors. The method was immunoSEQ multiplex PCR; TCRdb's version includes in-frame clones alone and lacks a portion of them. Here the sample spans over 150,000 clones, 85% being singletons. Sequenced: PBMCs. These receptors were taken from a man between 18 and 35 years old in good health and CMV-seropositive.

The chain links TRBV2 to TRBJ2-2; 9 bases match TRBD2. Trimming took 9 bases from V and 0 from J; bases not matched to a gene: 2. Germline V CDR1 and CDR2: SNHLY, FYNNEI. This CDR3 is 14 amino acids long. CDR3 residues: CARRGGANTGELFF. In DNA, the CDR3 is TGTGCCAGGCGGGGGGGGGCGAACACCGGGGAGCTGTTTTTT.

This sequence joins TRBV28 and TRBJ2-3; D remains ambiguous. The CDR3 runs 13 residues. Trimming cost V 7 bases and J 0 bases, with 8 bases left between them. Germline CDR1 is MDHEN and CDR2 is SYDVKM. This CDR3 is CASTQTSTDTQYF. CDR3 in DNA: TGTGCCAGCACCCAAACTAGCACAGATACGCAGTATTTT.

This chain joins TRBV5-1 and TRBJ2-1; TRBD2 agrees at 16 bases. The CDR3 spans 17 residues. V gave up 4 bases and J gave up 9 bases; unmatched junction bases: 10. CDR1 is SGHRS, CDR2 YFSETQ, per germline. The CDR3 spells CASSVSGTSGRVAEQFF. In DNA form, the CDR3 reads TGCGCCAGCAGCGTATCAGGGACTAGCGGGAGGGTTGCTGAGCAGTTCTTC.

This chain links TRBV30 with TRBJ1-5, with 8 bases lining up with TRBD1. CDR3 length: 16 residues. V was clipped by 5 bases and J by 0 bases; unmatched bases: 9. Looked up from germline, CDR1 is GTSNPN and CDR2 is SVGIG (reference sequence). The CDR3 region is CAWEDRDFYSNQPQHF. CDR3 nucleotide sequence: TGTGCCTGGGAGGACAGGGATTTTTATAGCAATCAGCCCCAGCATTTT.

In DNA, the CDR3 is TGCACCAGCAGGTGGGGAGGGTTCCACTATGGCTACACCTTC. This sequence encodes CTSRWGGFHYGYTF. V and J are TRBV1 and TRBJ1-2. TRBV1 counts as a pseudogene. This CDR3 spans 14 amino acids.

The rearrangement uses TRBV28 and TRBJ2-1; the D gene is possibly TRBD1 (5 bases). This CDR3 is built from 14 residues. Trimming left V 3 bases short and J 6 bases short, with 12 bases between. CDR1 is MDHEN, CDR2 SYDVKM, per germline. The CDR3 reads CASSLVAGFNEQFF. DNA of the CDR3: TGTGCCAGCAGTTTGGTCGCAGGGTTCAATGAGCAGTTCTTC. The variable domain in full, with the rest retrieved from reference TRBV28 and TRBJ2-1, is DVKVTQSSRYLVKRTGEKVFLECVQDMDHENMFWYRQDPGLGLRLIYFSYDVKMKEKGDIPEGYSVSREKKERFSLILESASTNQTSMYLCASSLVAGFNEQFFGPGTRLTVL.

The chain carries TRBV5-1 and TRBJ2-1; 9 bases agree with TRBD1. The CDR3 contains 16 residues. V lost 0 bases to trimming and J lost 6 bases; unmatched junction nucleotides: 7. Germline CDR1 reads SGHRS; CDR2 reads YFSETQ. The CDR3 spells CASSLEGTGFGNEQFF. In DNA, the CDR3 is TGCGCCAGCAGCTTGGAGGGGACAGGGTTTGGCAATGAGCAGTTCTTC. Together with reference TRBV5-1 and TRBJ2-1, the CDR3 gives the full variable domain: KAGVTQTPRYLIKTRGQQVTLSCSPISGHRSVSWYQQTPGQGLQFLFEYFSETQRNKGNFPGRFSGRQFSNSRSEMNVSTLELGDSALYLCASSLEGTGFGNEQFFGPGTRLTVL.

V and J are TRBV6-5 and TRBJ2-7, with a possible D match to TRBD2 (6 bases). Germline V lookup: CDR1 MNHEY, CDR2 SVGAGI. This CDR3 has 15 amino acids. Trimming took 0 bases from V and 2 from J, leaving 11 bases between them. Written as DNA, the CDR3 is TGTGCCAGCAGTTACTCGGACTATCCTACCTACGAGCAGTACTTC. It encodes CASSYSDYPTYEQYF.

V is TRBV6-5 and J is TRBJ1-1; 7 bases are a match to TRBD1. The CDR3 totals 15 residues. V trimming: 4 bases; J trimming: 2 bases; junction bases outside the gene matches: 7. Germline V gene lookup returns CDR1 MNHEY and CDR2 SVGAGI. This chain's CDR3 is CASSSGQAPNTEAFF. The DNA of the CDR3 is TGTGCCAGCAGTTCTGGACAGGCGCCCAACACTGAAGCTTTCTTT.

This chain connects TRBV9 to TRBJ1-1; 8 bases fit TRBD1. CDR1 and CDR2 from the germline V gene are SGDLS and YYNGEE. With V trimmed by 4 bases and J by 11 bases, 13 bases remained unmatched. The CDR3 runs 14 residues. CDR3 in amino acids: CASSYLTTGGEAFF. As DNA, the CDR3 is TGTGCCAGCAGCTATCTTACAACAGGGGGAGAGGCTTTCTTT.

The genes are TRBV28 and TRBJ1-6; D might be TRBD1 (5 bases). Trimming removed 1 base at V and 9 bases at J, with 22 bases between. This CDR3 comprises 18 residues. The germline CDR1 and CDR2 sequences are MDHEN and SYDVKM. In nucleotides, the CDR3 is TGTGCCAGCAGTTTATTTTCGACCGATCCAGGGTTCGGTTCACCCCTCCACTTT. This gives the protein CASSLFSTDPGFGSPLHF.

This rearrangement joins TRBV7-9 to TRBJ2-7, with 14 bases that match TRBD2. Trimming removed 4 bases from V and 6 bases from J; junction bases left unmatched: 8. CDR3 length: 16 amino acids. Germline lookup yields CDR1 SEHNR and CDR2 FQNEAQ (reference sequence). The CDR3 bases are TGTGCCAGCAGCTCACCGGGACTAGCGGGAGTCTCCGAGCAGTACTTC. This encodes CASSSPGLAGVSEQYF.

The gene calls are TRBV5-3 and TRBJ2-7; D unclear. TRBV5-3 is known as an ORF, though its function is uncertain. V was shortened by 0 bases and J by 3 bases, with 19 bases between the two germline ends. CDR3 length: 17 amino acids. The CDR3 loop is CARSLDETPNYYYEQYF. The CDR3 bases are TGTGCCAGAAGCTTGGACGAGACCCCGAACTATTACTACGAGCAGTACTTC.

The chain uses TRBV18 and TRBJ2-5; D is perhaps TRBD1 (5 bases). Germline V gene lookup returns CDR1 KGHSH and CDR2 LQKENI. The CDR3 length is 14 residues. Trimming took 3 bases from V and 2 from J, leaving 10 bases between them. CDR3 protein: CASSPSQGQETQYF. CDR3 DNA sequence: TGTGCCAGCTCACCGAGCCAGGGTCAAGAGACCCAGTACTTC. Drawing the rest from reference TRBV18 and TRBJ2-5, the complete variable domain is NAGVMQNPRHLVRRRGQEARLRCSPMKGHSHVYWYRQLPEEGLKFMVYLQKENIIDESGMPKERFSAEFPKEGPSILRIQQVVRGDSAAYFCASSPSQGQETQYFGPGTRLLVL.

As DNA, the CDR3 is TGTGCCAGCAGTCCTCCCTCCGGGACTCGAGGACATTCGTTCTTC. Translating it yields CASSPPSGTRGHSFF. The rearrangement links TRBV28 to TRBJ2-1, with a tentative D call TRBD2 (6 bases). The CDR3 sequence is 15 residues long. V shed 5 bases and J shed 15 bases, with 26 bases lying between them. Looked up from germline, CDR1 is MDHEN and CDR2 is SYDVKM.

The chain links TRBV2 to TRBJ1-1; D unresolved. The CDR3 runs 12 residues. The V and J ends lost 2 bases and 1 base respectively, with 2 bases between them. CDR1 and CDR2 (germline): SNHLY, FYNNEI. In DNA, the CDR3 is TGTGCCAGCAGTGAACAGAACACTGAAGCTTTCTTT. It encodes CASSEQNTEAFF. Drawing the rest from reference TRBV2 and TRBJ1-1, the complete variable domain is EPEVTQTPSHQVTQMGQEVILRCVPISNHLYFYWYRQILGQKVEFLVSFYNNEISEKSEIFDDQFSVERPDGSNFTLKIRSTKLEDSAMYFCASSEQNTEAFFGQGTRLTVV.

This sequence joins TRBV6-5 and TRBJ1-3, with 7 bases lining up with TRBD1. This CDR3 has 15 residues. Germline CDR1 and CDR2: MNHEY and SVGAGI. Trimming cost V 7 bases and J 4 bases; bases outside gene matches: 10. CDR3 sequence: CASTTTGSGGNTIYF. CDR3 DNA sequence: TGTGCCAGCACCACGACAGGGTCGGGAGGAAACACCATATATTTT.

The V and J genes are TRBV2 and TRBJ1-3; D is perhaps TRBD1 (5 bases). The CDR3 length is 17 residues. Germline loops: CDR1 SNHLY, CDR2 FYNNEI. Trimming cost V 2 bases and J 0 bases, with 14 bases left between them. In DNA, the CDR3 is TGTGCCAGCAGTGAATGGGGACTAAGGAGCTCTGGAAACACCATATATTTT. Translation: CASSEWGLRSSGNTIYF.

This chain connects TRBV27 to TRBJ2-7; no firm D call. Germline CDR1 MNHEY, CDR2 SMNVEV (reference sequence). The CDR3 extends over 13 amino acids. The V gene lost 0 bases and the J gene lost 3 bases, with 6 bases spanning the gap. The CDR3 here is CASSLSPFYEQYF. The CDR3 coding sequence is TGTGCCAGCAGTTTATCCCCCTTCTACGAGCAGTACTTC.

The chain has TRBV7-9 and TRBJ2-7; TRBD1 might be the D (6 bases). Trimming took off 4 bases at V and 2 bases at J, with 9 bases between the two ends. Germline CDR1 SEHNR, CDR2 FQNEAQ (reference sequence). The CDR3 loop spans 13 amino acids. CDR3 in amino acids: CASSSKGAYEQYF. CDR3 nucleotides: TGTGCCAGCAGCTCAAAGGGGGCCTACGAGCAGTACTTC.

V usage is TRBV6-5 and J usage is TRBJ2-7; a weak D match, TRBD2 (6 bases). Germline CDR1 is MNHEY and CDR2 is SVGAGI. The CDR3 runs 13 residues. Deletions cut 3 bases from V and 5 bases from J, with 11 bases between. CDR3 sequence: CASSYTGSHEQYF. As DNA, the CDR3 is TGTGCCAGCAGTTATACCGGGAGTCACGAGCAGTACTTC.

The chain carries TRBV7-8 and TRBJ2-7, with 11 bases lining up with TRBD2. The CDR3 covers 18 residues. Per germline, CDR1 SGHVS and CDR2 FQNEAQ. Trimming at V came to 1 base and at J to 2 bases, leaving 10 bases not matched to a gene. CDR3 sequence (DNA): TGTGCCAGCAGCTTAGGGTCCCTAGCGGGAGGTCCGACCTACGAGCAGTACTTC. This codes for CASSLGSLAGGPTYEQYF.